Below are 13 T cell receptor beta chains sequenced from a single sample in a study of shared clonotypes between healthy human individuals. Method: immunoSEQ multiplex PCR; TCRdb's copy keeps in-frame clones and lacks some. The sample consists of approximately 600,000 clones, 85% to 95% of them appearing once. Terminally differentiated effector memory CD45RA+ cells were excluded from the naive CD8 cells, which were CD45RO-negative and positively selected for CCR7. The material sequenced was naive CD8+ T cells sorted from blood. The receptors derive from a woman in her thirties in good health.

The CDR3 DNA reads as TGTGCCAGCAGCTTAGCACTAGCGGGAGTTTCAGATACGCAGTATTTT. Its translation is CASSLALAGVSDTQYF. The chain recombines TRBV7-9 with TRBJ2-3, with 11 bases lining up with TRBD2. This CDR3 is 16 amino acids long. Looked up from germline, CDR1 is SEHNR and CDR2 is FQNEAQ (reference sequence). V gave up 0 bases and J gave up 4 bases; unmatched junction bases: 3.

V and J are TRBV13 and TRBJ2-7; TRBD1 agrees at 7 bases. Unmatched junction bases numbered 11, after V lost 5 bases and J lost 7 bases. CDR1 PRHDT and CDR2 FYEKMQ come from the germline V gene (reference sequence). This CDR3 region has 14 residues. Here the CDR3 DNA reads TGTGCCAGCAGCCCCCAAGACAGGGTGAGAGAGCAGTACTTC. It is translated as CASSPQDRVREQYF.

The gene calls are TRBV7-9 and TRBJ2-7; D may be TRBD1 (7 bases). Germline lookup yields CDR1 SEHNR and CDR2 FQNEAQ (reference sequence). V lost 1 base and J 2 bases, leaving 15 bases between the germline ends. The CDR3 spans 16 residues. The DNA for the CDR3 is TGTGCCAGCAGCTTAGGGTCAGGGGGGAAAGCCTACGAGCAGTACTTC. This encodes CASSLGSGGKAYEQYF.

This chain uses TRBV28 with TRBJ1-4; D not resolved. The CDR3 has 15 amino acids. The V end lost 5 bases, the J end lost 0 bases, and 10 bases lay between the germline ends. Germline V gene lookup returns CDR1 MDHEN and CDR2 SYDVKM. For the CDR3, the DNA is TGTGCCAGCAGTACAAGATACCCAACTAATGAAAAACTGTTTTTT. Translation: CASSTRYPTNEKLFF. The full variable domain, its missing parts supplied by reference TRBV28 and TRBJ1-4, is DVKVTQSSRYLVKRTGEKVFLECVQDMDHENMFWYRQDPGLGLRLIYFSYDVKMKEKGDIPEGYSVSREKKERFSLILESASTNQTSMYLCASSTRYPTNEKLFFGSGTQLSVL.

A remark on this clone: Other DNA sequences in this sample translate to the same CDR3. The rearrangement uses TRBV19 and TRBJ2-1; D ambiguous. The CDR3 covers 13 residues. Trimming stripped 1 base from V and 6 bases from J, with 7 bases between. Germline V lookup: CDR1 LNHDA, CDR2 SQIVND (reference sequence). The CDR3 nucleotides are TGTGCCAGTAGTATAGTCCCCGCCAATGAGCAGTTCTTC. Encoded protein: CASSIVPANEQFF. Supplemented by reference TRBV19 and TRBJ2-1, the full variable domain reads DGGITQSPKYLFRKEGQNVTLSCEQNLNHDAMYWYRQDPGQGLRLIYYSQIVNDFQKGDIAEGYSVSREKKESFPLTVTSAQKNPTAFYLCASSIVPANEQFFGPGTRLTVL.

V is TRBV11-2 and J is TRBJ2-3; 8 bases match TRBD2. Germline-derived CDR1 and CDR2 are SGHAT and FQNNGV. This CDR3 contains 16 residues. V shed 4 bases and J 0 bases; nucleotides not matched to a gene: 6. The CDR3 sequence: CASSSLAEPSTDTQYF. CDR3 in DNA: TGTGCCAGCAGCTCACTAGCGGAACCTAGCACAGATACGCAGTATTTT. Together with reference TRBV11-2 and TRBJ2-3, the CDR3 gives the full variable domain: EAGVAQSPRYKIIEKRQSVAFWCNPISGHATLYWYQQILGQGPKLLIQFQNNGVVDDSQLPKDRFSAERLKGVDSTLKIQPAKLEDSAVYLCASSSLAEPSTDTQYFGPGTRLTVL.

The rearrangement joins TRBV4-1 to TRBJ1-1; tentative D call: TRBD1 (5 bases). The CDR3 consists of 15 residues. Germline lookup yields CDR1 MGHRA and CDR2 YSYEKL. V was cut by 3 bases and J by 5 bases, with 16 bases left in between. The CDR3 here is CASSQAGGFETEAFF. The CDR3 coding sequence is TGCGCCAGCAGCCAGGCGGGGGGTTTCGAAACTGAAGCTTTCTTT.

With respect to this clone: Different DNA sequences within this sample yield the same CDR3. The rearrangement links TRBV27 to TRBJ2-1; D is unclear. In germline, CDR1 is MNHEY, CDR2 SMNVEV (reference sequence). V lost 6 bases, J lost 4 bases, and 10 bases lay in between. The CDR3 contains 13 residues. The CDR3 loop is CASSLDRYNEQFF. For the CDR3, the DNA is TGTGCCAGCAGCTTAGACCGATACAATGAGCAGTTCTTC.

The V call is TRBV9, the J call TRBJ1-1; TRBD1 might be the D (6 bases). The CDR3 runs to 14 residues. The V gene's germline CDR1 is SGDLS and CDR2 YYNGEE. The V and J ends lost 0 bases and 7 bases respectively, with 13 bases between them. The CDR3 loop is CASSVDQGGYEAFF. CDR3 sequence (DNA): TGTGCCAGCAGCGTAGATCAAGGGGGATATGAAGCTTTCTTT.

The chain uses TRBV7-9 and TRBJ2-2, with a weak D call TRBD1 (6 bases). V lost 7 bases to trimming and J lost 8 bases, with 11 bases between them. The CDR3 totals 12 residues. CDR1 SEHNR and CDR2 FQNEAQ come from the germline V gene (reference sequence). Written as DNA, the CDR3 is TGTGCCAGCACCAGGGGAGTGGGGGAGCTGTTTTTT. It codes for CASTRGVGELFF.

V is TRBV6-1 and J is TRBJ1-2; D is possibly TRBD1 (5 bases). Germline assignment: CDR1 MNHNS and CDR2 SASEGT. This CDR3 is built from 15 residues. V was trimmed by 0 bases and J by 4 bases, leaving 12 bases between them. CDR3 coding DNA: TGTGCCAGCAGTGAAGCGCTTCAGGGCACCTATGGCTACACCTTC. Amino acid sequence: CASSEALQGTYGYTF.

This sequence joins TRBV30 and TRBJ2-1, with D uncertain. CDR1 GTSNPN and CDR2 SVGIG come from the germline V gene (reference sequence). CDR3 length: 11 amino acids. V lost 1 base to trimming and J lost 6 bases, with 4 bases between them. This CDR3 is CAWSGANEQFF. The CDR3 bases are TGTGCCTGGAGTGGCGCCAATGAGCAGTTCTTC.

The V gene is TRBV4-1, the J gene TRBJ2-5; possible D gene TRBD1, 6 bases. V lost 4 bases, J lost 7 bases, and 13 bases lay in between. The CDR3 has 13 amino acids. Germline values: CDR1 MGHRA, CDR2 YSYEKL. Here the CDR3 reads CASSPPIGGTQYF. CDR3 bases: TGCGCCAGCAGCCCTCCTATAGGGGGGACCCAGTACTTC.